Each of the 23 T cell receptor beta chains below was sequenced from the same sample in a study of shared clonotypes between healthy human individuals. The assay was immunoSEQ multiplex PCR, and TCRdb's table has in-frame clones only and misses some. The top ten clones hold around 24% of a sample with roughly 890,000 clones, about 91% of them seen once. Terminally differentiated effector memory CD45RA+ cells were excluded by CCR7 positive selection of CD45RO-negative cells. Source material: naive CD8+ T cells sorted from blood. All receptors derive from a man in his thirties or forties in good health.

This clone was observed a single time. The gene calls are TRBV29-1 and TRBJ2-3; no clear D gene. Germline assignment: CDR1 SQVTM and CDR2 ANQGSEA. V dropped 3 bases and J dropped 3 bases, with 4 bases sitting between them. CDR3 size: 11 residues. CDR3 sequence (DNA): TGCAGCGTTGATACGACAGATACGCAGTATTTT. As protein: CSVDTTDTQYF.

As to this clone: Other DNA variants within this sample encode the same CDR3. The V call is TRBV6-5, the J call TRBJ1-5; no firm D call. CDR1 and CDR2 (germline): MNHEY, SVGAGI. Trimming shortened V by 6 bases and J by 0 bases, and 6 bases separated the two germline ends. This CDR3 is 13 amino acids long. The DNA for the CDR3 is TGTGCCAGCAGGCTGTATAGCAATCAGCCCCAGCATTTT. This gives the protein CASRLYSNQPQHF.

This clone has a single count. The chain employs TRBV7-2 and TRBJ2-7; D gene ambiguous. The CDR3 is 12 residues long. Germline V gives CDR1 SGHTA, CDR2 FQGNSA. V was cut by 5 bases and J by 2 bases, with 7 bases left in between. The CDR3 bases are TGTGCCAGCAGCGTCCTCACCTACGAGCAGTACTTC. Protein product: CASSVLTYEQYF. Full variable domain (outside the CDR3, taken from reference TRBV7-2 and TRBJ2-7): GAGVSQSPSNKVTEKGKDVELRCDPISGHTALYWYRQSLGQGLEFLIYFQGNSAPDKSGLPSDRFSAERTGGSVSTLTIQRTQQEDSAVYLCASSVLTYEQYFGPGTRLTVT.

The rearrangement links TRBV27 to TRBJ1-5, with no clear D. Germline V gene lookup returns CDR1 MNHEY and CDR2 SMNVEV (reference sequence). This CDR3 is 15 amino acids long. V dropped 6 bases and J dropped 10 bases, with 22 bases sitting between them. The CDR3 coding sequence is TGTGCCAGCAGCCCCGGGGAGGGTTCTCCCATACCCCAGCATTTT. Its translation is CASSPGEGSPIPQHF.

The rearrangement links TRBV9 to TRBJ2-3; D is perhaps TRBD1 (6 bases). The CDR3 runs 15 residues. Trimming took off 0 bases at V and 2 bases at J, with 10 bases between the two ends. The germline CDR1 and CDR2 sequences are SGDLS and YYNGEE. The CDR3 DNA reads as TGTGCCAGCAGCGTAGCAGGGGCGCTCACAGATACGCAGTATTTT. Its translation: CASSVAGALTDTQYF.

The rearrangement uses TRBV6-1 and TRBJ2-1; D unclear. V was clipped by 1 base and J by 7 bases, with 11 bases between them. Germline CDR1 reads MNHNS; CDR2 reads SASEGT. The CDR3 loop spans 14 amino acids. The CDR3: CASSEVGVWNEQFF. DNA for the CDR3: TGTGCCAGCAGTGAAGTTGGGGTGTGGAATGAGCAGTTCTTC.

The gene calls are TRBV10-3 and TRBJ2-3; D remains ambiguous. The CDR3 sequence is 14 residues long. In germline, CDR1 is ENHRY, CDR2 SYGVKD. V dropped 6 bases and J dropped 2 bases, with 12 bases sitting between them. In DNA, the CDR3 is TGTGCCATCAGGATCGATTCCAACACAGATACGCAGTATTTT. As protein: CAIRIDSNTDTQYF.

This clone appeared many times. The CDR3 loop reads CASSPHGLAGLPYEQYF. Written as DNA, the CDR3 is TGTGCCAGCAGCCCCCATGGACTAGCGGGCCTCCCCTACGAGCAGTACTTC. The rearrangement uses TRBV7-6 and TRBJ2-7; 11 positions match TRBD2. CDR1 SGHVS and CDR2 FNYEAQ come from the germline V gene. The CDR3 spans 17 residues. V gave up 5 bases and J gave up 2 bases; unmatched junction bases: 11.

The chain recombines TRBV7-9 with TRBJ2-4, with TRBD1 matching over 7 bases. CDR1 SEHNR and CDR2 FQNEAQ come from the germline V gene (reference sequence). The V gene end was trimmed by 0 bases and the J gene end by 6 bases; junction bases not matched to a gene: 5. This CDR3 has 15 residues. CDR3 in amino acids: CASSLAQGEINIQYF. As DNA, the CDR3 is TGTGCCAGCAGCTTAGCGCAGGGGGAAATAAACATTCAGTACTTC.

In DNA, the CDR3 is TGCGCCAGCAGCCAAGAAGGGACAGGAGTGTACAATGAGCAGTTCTTC. It yields the protein CASSQEGTGVYNEQFF. The chain carries TRBV4-1 and TRBJ2-1; TRBD1 aligns across 8 bases. From germline, CDR1 is MGHRA and CDR2 YSYEKL. The V segment lost 0 bases and the J segment 4 bases; nucleotides outside the gene matches: 5. The CDR3 is made up of 16 amino acids.

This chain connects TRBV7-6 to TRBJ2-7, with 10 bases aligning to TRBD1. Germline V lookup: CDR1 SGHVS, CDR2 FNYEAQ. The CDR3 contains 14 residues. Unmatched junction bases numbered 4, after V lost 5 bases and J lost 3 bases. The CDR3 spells CASSEGQGFYEQYF. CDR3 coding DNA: TGTGCCAGCAGCGAGGGACAGGGGTTCTACGAGCAGTACTTC.

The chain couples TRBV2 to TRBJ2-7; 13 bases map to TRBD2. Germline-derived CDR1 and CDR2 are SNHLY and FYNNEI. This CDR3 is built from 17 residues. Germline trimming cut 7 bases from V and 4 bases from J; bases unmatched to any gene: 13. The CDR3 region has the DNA TGTGCCAGCACCTCTGAGGGACTAGCGGGATATGGTTACGAGCAGTACTTC. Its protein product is CASTSEGLAGYGYEQYF.

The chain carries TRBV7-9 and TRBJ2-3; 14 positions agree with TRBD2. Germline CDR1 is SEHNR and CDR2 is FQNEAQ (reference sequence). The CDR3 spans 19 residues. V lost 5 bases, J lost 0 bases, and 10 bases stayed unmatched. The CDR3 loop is CASSLLGTSGSASTDTQYF. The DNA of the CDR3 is TGTGCCAGCAGCCTTCTCGGGACTAGCGGGAGTGCGAGCACAGATACGCAGTATTTT.

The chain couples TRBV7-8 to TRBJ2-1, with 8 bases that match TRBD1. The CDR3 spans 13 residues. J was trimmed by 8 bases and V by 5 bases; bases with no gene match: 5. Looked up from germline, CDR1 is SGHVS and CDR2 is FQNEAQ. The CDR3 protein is CASSTDRGDEQFF. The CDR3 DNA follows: TGTGCCAGCAGCACCGACAGGGGAGATGAGCAGTTCTTC.

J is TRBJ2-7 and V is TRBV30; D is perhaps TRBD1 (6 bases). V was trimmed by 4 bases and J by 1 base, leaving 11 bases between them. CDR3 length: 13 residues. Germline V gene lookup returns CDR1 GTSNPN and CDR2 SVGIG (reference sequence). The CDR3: CAWNPTGSYEQYF. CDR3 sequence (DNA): TGTGCCTGGAACCCGACAGGTTCCTACGAGCAGTACTTC. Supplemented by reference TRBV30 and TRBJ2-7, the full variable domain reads SQTIHQWPATLVQPVGSPLSLECTVEGTSNPNLYWYRQAAGRGLQLLFYSVGIGQISSEVPQNLSASRPQDRQFILSSKKLLLSDSGFYLCAWNPTGSYEQYFGPGTRLTVT.

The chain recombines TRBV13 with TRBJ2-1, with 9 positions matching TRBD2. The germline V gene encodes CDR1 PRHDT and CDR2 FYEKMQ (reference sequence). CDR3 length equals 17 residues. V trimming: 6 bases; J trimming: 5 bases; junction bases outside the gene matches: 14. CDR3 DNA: TGTGCCAGCAGATTAAGGGGGTCGGGACTAGCAAACAATGAGCAGTTCTTC. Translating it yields CASRLRGSGLANNEQFF.

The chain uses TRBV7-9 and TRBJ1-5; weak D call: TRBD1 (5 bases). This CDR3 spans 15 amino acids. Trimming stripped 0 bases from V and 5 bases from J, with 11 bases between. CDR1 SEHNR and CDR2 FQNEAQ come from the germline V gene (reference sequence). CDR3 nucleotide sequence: TGTGCCAGCAGCTTAGCGGATCGGGGCGATCAGCCCCAGCATTTT. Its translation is CASSLADRGDQPQHF.

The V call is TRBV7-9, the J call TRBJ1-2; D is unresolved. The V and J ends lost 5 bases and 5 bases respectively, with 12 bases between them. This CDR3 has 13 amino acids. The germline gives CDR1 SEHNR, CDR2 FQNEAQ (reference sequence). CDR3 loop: CASSPGGIYGYTF. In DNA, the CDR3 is TGTGCCAGCAGCCCCGGCGGGATTTATGGCTACACCTTC.

The CDR3 here is CASSFAGIGELFF. The CDR3 DNA reads TGTGCCAGCAGTTTTGCGGGAATCGGGGAGCTGTTTTTT. This chain joins TRBV27 and TRBJ2-2; a possible D gene is TRBD2 (6 bases). The CDR3 contains 13 residues. CDR1 MNHEY and CDR2 SMNVEV come from the germline V gene (reference sequence). Between the trimmed V and J ends, which lost 3 bases and 7 bases, there was a span of 9 bases.

The CDR3 DNA is TGTGCCAGCAGTTTCGCACCGGGACAGGGGAACAATGAGCAGTTCTTC. Residues: CASSFAPGQGNNEQFF. V is TRBV28 and J is TRBJ2-1; the match to TRBD1 covers 10 bases. Germline trimming cut 3 bases from V and 5 bases from J; bases unmatched to any gene: 7. CDR1 is MDHEN and CDR2 is SYDVKM in the germline V gene. The CDR3 has 16 residues.

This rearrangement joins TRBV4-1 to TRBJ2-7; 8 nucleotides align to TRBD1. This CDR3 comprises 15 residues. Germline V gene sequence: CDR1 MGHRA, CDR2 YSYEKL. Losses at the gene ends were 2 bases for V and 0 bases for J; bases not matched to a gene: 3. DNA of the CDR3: TGCGCCAGCAGCCAAATTGGACAGGGCTCCTACGAGCAGTACTTC. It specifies CASSQIGQGSYEQYF.

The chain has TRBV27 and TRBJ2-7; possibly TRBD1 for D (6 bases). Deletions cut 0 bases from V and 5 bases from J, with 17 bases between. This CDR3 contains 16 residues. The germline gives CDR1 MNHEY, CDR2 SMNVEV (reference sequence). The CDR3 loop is CASSLSPGSWGHEQYF. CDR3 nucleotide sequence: TGTGCCAGCAGTTTATCGCCAGGTAGTTGGGGGCACGAGCAGTACTTC.

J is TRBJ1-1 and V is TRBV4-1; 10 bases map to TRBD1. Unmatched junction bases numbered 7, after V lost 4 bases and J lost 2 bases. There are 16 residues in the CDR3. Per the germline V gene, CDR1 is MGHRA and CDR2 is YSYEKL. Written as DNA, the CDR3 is TGCGCCAGCAGCCGGCCCGGACAGGGGGTAAACACTGAAGCTTTCTTT. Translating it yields CASSRPGQGVNTEAFF.